Presented here are 10 T cell receptor beta chains from one specimen sequenced in a study of radiotherapy plus CTLA-4 blockade in lung cancer. Produced via immunoSEQ multiplex PCR; TCRdb's table is partial and in-frame only. Here the sample spans nearly 110,000 clones, approximately 81% being singletons. The sequenced sample was peripheral blood, obtained from a patient treated with radiotherapy plus ipilimumab. The receptors were gathered from a human donor with non-small cell lung cancer that progressed on radiotherapy plus ipilimumab. Some clones in this sample may be carry-over from other donors' samples.

The V call is TRBV28, the J call TRBJ2-7; D is unclear. Trimming removed 3 bases from V and 4 bases from J, with 7 bases in between. The length of the CDR3 is 12 residues. CDR1 is MDHEN, CDR2 SYDVKM, per germline. In nucleotides, the CDR3 is TGTGCCAGCAGTTTGGTTTATTACGAGCAGTACTTC. It yields the protein CASSLVYYEQYF.

V is TRBV9 and J is TRBJ2-1; tentatively, D is TRBD1 (6 bases). The CDR3 covers 18 residues. Germline V gene sequence: CDR1 SGDLS, CDR2 YYNGEE. Trimming pared 2 bases from V and 4 bases from J, leaving 22 bases between. The CDR3 DNA is TGTGCCAGCAGCGTCTTTAGGGGACACCTGGACGGGTACAATGAGCAGTTCTTC. Encoded protein: CASSVFRGHLDGYNEQFF.

This chain links TRBV5-1 with TRBJ2-5; D is perhaps TRBD1 (5 bases). Trimming removed 1 base at V and 5 bases at J, with 12 bases between. This CDR3 spans 14 amino acids. Germline V gives CDR1 SGHRS, CDR2 YFSETQ. The chain's CDR3 is CASSLNRHWETQYF. As DNA, the CDR3 is TGCGCCAGCAGCTTGAACAGGCATTGGGAGACCCAGTACTTC. Full variable domain (outside the CDR3, taken from reference TRBV5-1 and TRBJ2-5): KAGVTQTPRYLIKTRGQQVTLSCSPISGHRSVSWYQQTPGQGLQFLFEYFSETQRNKGNFPGRFSGRQFSNSRSEMNVSTLELGDSALYLCASSLNRHWETQYFGPGTRLLVL.

The CDR3 protein is CASSQGGGHNSPLHF. Written as DNA, the CDR3 is TGTGCCAGCAGTCAGGGTGGGGGTCATAATTCACCCCTCCACTTT. The chain has TRBV6-5 and TRBJ1-6; tentatively, D is TRBD1 (5 bases). Germline V gene sequence: CDR1 MNHEY, CDR2 SVGAGI. This CDR3 region has 15 residues. Trimming removed 5 bases at V and 5 bases at J, with 13 bases between.

The chain combines TRBV10-3 with TRBJ1-5; 8 bases fit TRBD1. After removal of 3 bases from V and 4 bases from J, the junction contained 5 bases not matched to a gene. This CDR3 comprises 15 residues. In germline, CDR1 is ENHRY, CDR2 SYGVKD. The CDR3 spells CAISDGQGANQPQHF. The CDR3 bases are TGTGCCATCAGTGACGGGCAGGGGGCTAATCAGCCCCAGCATTTT.

This clone appeared a single time. This chain joins TRBV4-2 and TRBJ1-1, with D perhaps matching TRBD1 (5 bases). Between the trimmed V and J ends, which lost 0 bases and 10 bases, there was a span of 15 bases. The CDR3 is 14 residues long. Germline assignment: CDR1 LGHNA and CDR2 YNFKEQ. The CDR3 DNA is TGTGCCAGCAGCCAAGAACTTGAGACAGCCGCAGCTTTCTTT. Residues: CASSQELETAAAFF.

The genes are TRBV18 and TRBJ1-4; no reliable D call. Germline CDR1 and CDR2: KGHSH and LQKENI. With 3 bases removed from V and 8 bases from J, the gap between germline ends came to 10 bases. This CDR3 contains 13 residues. CDR3 DNA: TGTGCCAGCTCACCGCGCAGTCGAGAAAAACTGTTTTTT. It is translated as CASSPRSREKLFF.

The chain combines TRBV18 with TRBJ1-2, with 7 positions matching TRBD1. CDR1 and CDR2 from the germline V gene are KGHSH and LQKENI. CDR3 length equals 13 residues. With 3 bases clipped from V and 6 bases from J, the junction kept 4 bases outside the gene matches. The CDR3 sequence is CASSPGTDNGYTF. CDR3 sequence (DNA): TGTGCCAGCTCACCCGGGACAGATAATGGCTACACCTTC. The complete variable domain, with remaining parts taken from reference TRBV18 and TRBJ1-2, reads NAGVMQNPRHLVRRRGQEARLRCSPMKGHSHVYWYRQLPEEGLKFMVYLQKENIIDESGMPKERFSAEFPKEGPSILRIQQVVRGDSAAYFCASSPGTDNGYTFGSGTRLTVV.

For the CDR3, the DNA is TGTGCCAGCAGCTTGGGACTAGCGGTAGTAGATGAGCAGTTCTTC. It encodes CASSLGLAVVDEQFF. This rearrangement joins TRBV11-3 to TRBJ2-1; TRBD2 aligns across 11 bases. The CDR3 is made up of 15 amino acids. Looked up from germline, CDR1 is SGHNT and CDR2 is YENEEA. J was trimmed by 8 bases and V by 3 bases; bases with no gene match: 6.

The gene calls are TRBV5-1 and TRBJ2-7; TRBD2 aligns across 8 bases. Trimming took 0 bases from V and 0 from J; bases not matched to a gene: 2. This CDR3 is built from 15 residues. The germline V gene encodes CDR1 SGHRS and CDR2 YFSETQ. In DNA form, the CDR3 reads TGCGCCAGCAGCTTGGCCGGGACTAGCTCCTACGAGCAGTACTTC. It codes for CASSLAGTSSYEQYF.